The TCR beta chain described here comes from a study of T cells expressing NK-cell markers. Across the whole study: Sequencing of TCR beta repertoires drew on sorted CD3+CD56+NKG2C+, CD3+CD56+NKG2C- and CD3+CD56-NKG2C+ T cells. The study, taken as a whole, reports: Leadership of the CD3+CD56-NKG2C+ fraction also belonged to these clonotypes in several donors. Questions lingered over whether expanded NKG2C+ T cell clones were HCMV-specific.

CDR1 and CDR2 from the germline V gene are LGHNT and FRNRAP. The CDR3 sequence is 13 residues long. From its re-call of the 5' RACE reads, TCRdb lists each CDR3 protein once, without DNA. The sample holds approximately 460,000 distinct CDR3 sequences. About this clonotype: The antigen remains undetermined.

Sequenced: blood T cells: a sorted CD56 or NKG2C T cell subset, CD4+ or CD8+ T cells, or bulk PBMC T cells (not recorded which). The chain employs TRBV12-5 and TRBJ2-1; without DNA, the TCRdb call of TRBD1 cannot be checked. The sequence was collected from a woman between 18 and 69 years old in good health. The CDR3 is CASANEGYNEQFF.